This T cell receptor (beta chain) was recovered during a study of T cell repertoires in cytomegalovirus infection. Study at large: Indications came from public TCR beta signatures; they pointed to CMV infection and to a matching HLA type.

TCRdb independently ran MiXCR on the reads; one entry per CDR3 protein. This sample has tens of thousands of distinct CDR3 sequences, with about 20% found just once. This CDR3 is built from 15 residues. This clonotype was observed once. Its antigen is currently unknown. A read error may be the cause here, since a much bigger clone is one base away. The receptor comes from a human donor in good health (CMV status not recorded). Some clones in this sample may be carry-over from other donors' samples. The sequenced sample was PBMCs, sequenced either directly or after in vitro stimulation (not recorded which). The chain is built from TRBV12-3 or TRBV12-4 and TRBJ2-2; a possible D gene is TRBD2 (5 bases). CDR3 region: CASSLATGYTGELVF. DNA of the CDR3: TGTGCCAGCAGTTTAGCGACCGGGTACACCGGGGAGCTGGTTTTT.